This is a list of T cell receptor beta chains from one sample in a study of blood T cell repertoires in COVID-19. The data were produced by immunoSEQ multiplex PCR, yet TCRdb's version contains in-frame clones alone and is incomplete. Among about 130,000 clones listed, around nine tenths were seen once. The specimen was peripheral blood. The receptors stem from a man in his sixties with COVID-19, enrolled during active disease. The CDR3 runs from the conserved cysteine through the conserved F or W. The D gene is left open where the match is weak. Clone size is shown for a subset of rows, as once, few, many or a class of expanded clone.

v_gene	d_gene	abundance	j_gene	CDR3aa	CDR3nt
TRBV2	TRBD2	NA	TRBJ2-7	CASSESLLAGVYEQYF	TGTGCCAGCAGTGAAAGTCTCCTAGCGGGAGTGTACGAGCAGTACTTC
TRBV5-1	TRBD2	NA	TRBJ2-3	CASSASGTSTDTQYF	TGCGCCAGCAGCGCTAGCGGGACTAGTACAGATACGCAGTATTTT
TRBV5-4	NA	NA	TRBJ1-4	CASSLDLEKLFF	TGTGCCAGCAGCTTGGACTTGGAAAAACTGTTTTTT
TRBV5-1	TRBD2	NA	TRBJ2-2	CASSLVLAGAGELFF	TGCGCCAGCAGCTTGGTATTAGCGGGAGCCGGGGAGCTGTTTTTT
TRBV9	NA	NA	TRBJ1-3	CASSDFRGAGNTIYF	TGTGCCAGCAGCGATTTCAGGGGCGCAGGAAACACCATATATTTT
TRBV12-3/TRBV12-4	NA	once	TRBJ1-1	CASSITENTEAFF	TGTGCCAGCAGTATCACAGAGAACACTGAAGCTTTCTTT
TRBV5-1	NA	NA	TRBJ1-5	CASSLTGYSNQPQHF	TGCGCCAGCAGCCTGACGGGGTATAGCAATCAGCCCCAGCATTTT
TRBV6-2/TRBV6-3	TRBD2	NA	TRBJ2-7	CASSRLTSGRAQEQYF	TGTGCCAGCAGCCGCCTGACTAGCGGGAGGGCCCAAGAGCAGTACTTC
TRBV24-1	TRBD2	once	TRBJ2-2	CATSDPGLAENTGELFF	TGTGCCACCAGTGACCCGGGACTAGCGGAGAACACCGGGGAGCTGTTTTTT
TRBV19	TRBD1	NA	TRBJ1-6	CASSLTGARNSPLHF	TGTGCCAGTAGTTTGACAGGGGCGCGCAATTCACCCCTCCACTTT
TRBV7-3	TRBD2	NA	TRBJ2-1	CASSLAGLADNEQFF	TGTGCCAGCAGTCTCGCGGGACTAGCGGACAATGAGCAGTTCTTC
TRBV5-1	NA	NA	TRBJ1-2	CASSSGDFGGYTF	TGCGCCAGCAGCTCCGGGGATTTCGGTGGCTACACCTTC
TRBV7-8	NA	NA	TRBJ1-5	CASSLGYGRSRGSNQPQHF	TGTGCCAGCAGCTTAGGATATGGCAGGTCCAGGGGTAGCAATCAGCCCCAGCATTTT
TRBV10-3	TRBD2	NA	TRBJ2-7	CAITASGGNYEQYF	TGTGCCATCACAGCTAGCGGGGGAAACTACGAGCAGTACTTC
TRBV20-1	TRBD2	NA	TRBJ2-4	CSASTSGEGNIQYF	TGCAGTGCTAGTACTAGCGGGGAGGGGAACATTCAGTACTTC
TRBV29-1	NA	few	TRBJ2-1	CSVESPTQGEQFF	TGCAGCGTTGAATCACCCACCCAGGGTGAGCAGTTCTTC
TRBV21-1	NA	NA	TRBJ2-7	CASSSPEGLAGEDEQYF	TGTGCCAGCAGCTCCCCTGAGGGACTAGCGGGAGAGGACGAGCAGTACTTC
TRBV6-5	NA	NA	TRBJ2-7	CASSYSRGRDEQYF	TGTGCCAGCAGTTACTCGCGGGGAAGGGACGAGCAGTACTTC
TRBV4-1	NA	NA	TRBJ1-4	CASSQDETVYNEKLFF	TGCGCCAGCAGCCAAGATGAAACGGTCTATAATGAAAAACTGTTTTTT
TRBV29-1	NA	NA	TRBJ1-1	CSVGNRAGTEAFF	TGCAGCGTTGGAAACAGGGCGGGCACTGAAGCTTTCTTT
TRBV9	NA	NA	TRBJ1-2	CASSGRGSGYTF	TGTGCCAGCAGCGGCAGGGGAAGCGGCTACACCTTC
TRBV2	TRBD1	NA	TRBJ2-7	CASSPGTGAVEQYF	TGTGCCAGCAGCCCCGGGACAGGGGCCGTCGAGCAGTACTTC
TRBV5-6	NA	once	TRBJ1-3	CASSLAGGVGNTIYF	TGTGCCAGCAGCTTGGCCGGCGGGGTTGGAAACACCATATATTTT
TRBV7-2	NA	NA	TRBJ1-3	CASSLSVRGSVGNTIYF	TGTGCCAGCAGCTTAAGTGTTAGGGGATCGGTTGGAAACACCATATATTTT
TRBV5-6	NA	NA	TRBJ1-1	CASSLGAFSYTEAFF	TGTGCCAGCAGCTTAGGGGCTTTCTCCTACACTGAAGCTTTCTTT
TRBV5-1	NA	NA	TRBJ2-7	CASMESLARGEQYF	TGCGCCAGCATGGAGTCTTTGGCTCGAGGGGAGCAGTACTTC
TRBV28	NA	NA	TRBJ2-1	CASSSLANSYNEQFF	TGTGCCAGCAGTTCACTAGCTAACTCCTACAATGAGCAGTTCTTC
TRBV18	TRBD1	NA	TRBJ1-6	CASSPPGRGKSPLHF	TGTGCCAGCTCACCACCCGGCAGGGGGAAATCACCCCTCCACTTT
TRBV2	TRBD1	NA	TRBJ1-5	CASSRDRVGNQPQHF	TGTGCCAGCAGTAGGGACAGGGTTGGCAATCAGCCCCAGCATTTT